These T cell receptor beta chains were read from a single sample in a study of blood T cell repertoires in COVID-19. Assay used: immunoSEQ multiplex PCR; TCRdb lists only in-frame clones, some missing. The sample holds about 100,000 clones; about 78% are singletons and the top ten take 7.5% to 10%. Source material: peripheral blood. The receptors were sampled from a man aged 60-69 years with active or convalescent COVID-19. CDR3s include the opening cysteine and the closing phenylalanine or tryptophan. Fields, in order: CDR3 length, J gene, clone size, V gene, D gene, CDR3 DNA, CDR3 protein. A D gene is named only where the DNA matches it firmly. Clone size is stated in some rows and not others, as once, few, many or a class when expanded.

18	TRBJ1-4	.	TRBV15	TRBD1	TGTGCCACCAGCAGCCCCCGGGACAGGGGGCGGGGTAATGAAAAACTGTTTTTT	CATSSPRDRGRGNEKLFF
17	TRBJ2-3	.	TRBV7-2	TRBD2	TGTGCCAGCAGCTTAGCCCTACTAGCGGGAGTAAAAGATACGCAGTATTTT	CASSLALLAGVKDTQYF
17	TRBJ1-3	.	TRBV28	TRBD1	TGTGCCAGCAGTCCAAGGAGGACAGGCCTTTCAGGAAACACCATATATTTT	CASSPRRTGLSGNTIYF
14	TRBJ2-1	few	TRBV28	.	TGTGCCAGCAGGTTGACAGGTAGATACAATGAGCAGTTCTTC	CASRLTGRYNEQFF
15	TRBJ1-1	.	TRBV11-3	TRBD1	TGTGCCAGCAGCTTAGAAGGGACAGTGAACACTGAAGCTTTCTTT	CASSLEGTVNTEAFF
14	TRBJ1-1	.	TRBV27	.	TGTGCCAGCAGTTTATCGGCCACGGGGACTGAAGCTTTCTTT	CASSLSATGTEAFF
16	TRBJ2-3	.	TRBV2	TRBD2	TGTGCCAGCAGACCAACTAGCGGGAGTTTCACAGATACGCAGTATTTT	CASRPTSGSFTDTQYF
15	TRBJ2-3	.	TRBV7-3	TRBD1	TGTGCCAGCAGTTCCGGGACAGGGGGCTTAAATACGCAGTATTTT	CASSSGTGGLNTQYF
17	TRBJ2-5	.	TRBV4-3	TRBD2	TGCGCCAGCAGCCAAGCTAGGAGCGGGAGGGTTGGAGAGACCCAGTACTTC	CASSQARSGRVGETQYF
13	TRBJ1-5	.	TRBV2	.	TGTGCCAGCGGGACTGAGACCAATCAGCCCCAGCATTTT	CASGTETNQPQHF
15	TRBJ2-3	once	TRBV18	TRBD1	TGTGCCAGCTCAAGGGACAGAGGAAACACAGATACGCAGTATTTT	CASSRDRGNTDTQYF
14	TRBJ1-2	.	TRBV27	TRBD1	TGTGCCAGCAGTTTCCGGACAGGGGACTATGGCTACACCTTC	CASSFRTGDYGYTF
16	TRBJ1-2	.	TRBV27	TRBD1	TGTGCCAGCAGTCTCTCGGCGGACAGGGCTGGCTATGGCTACACCTTC	CASSLSADRAGYGYTF
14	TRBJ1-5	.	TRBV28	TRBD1	TGTGCCAGCAGTTTTACAGGGGTTGGTCAGCCCCAGCATTTT	CASSFTGVGQPQHF
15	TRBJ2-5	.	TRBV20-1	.	TGCAGTGCTAGTCCCCAGCGGTCACTCCAAGAGACCCAGTACTTC	CSASPQRSLQETQYF
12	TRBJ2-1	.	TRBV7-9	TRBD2	TGTGCCAGCAGCCTCGGGAGGGATGAGCAGTTCTTC	CASSLGRDEQFF
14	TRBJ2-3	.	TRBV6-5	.	TGTGCCAGCAGTTACTCGGCAGGGATGGATACGCAGTATTTT	CASSYSAGMDTQYF
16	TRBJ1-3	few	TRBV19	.	TGTGCCAGTAGCCGGGGGGGTGGTCGCTCTGGAAACACCATATATTTT	CASSRGGGRSGNTIYF
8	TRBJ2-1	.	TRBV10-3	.	TGTGCCAGGAGTGAGCAGTTCTTC	CARSEQFF
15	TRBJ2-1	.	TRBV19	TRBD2	TGTGCCAGTAGTATGGCGGGAGAATTCTACAATGAGCAGTTCTTC	CASSMAGEFYNEQFF
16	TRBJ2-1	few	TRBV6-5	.	TGTGCCAGCAGTTACTCGTCTGGCAGGGTTGCAACTGAGCAGTTCTTC	CASSYSSGRVATEQFF
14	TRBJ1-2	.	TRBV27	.	TGTGCCAGCAGTTGGCGGGGGCGCGACTATGGCTACACCTTC	CASSWRGRDYGYTF
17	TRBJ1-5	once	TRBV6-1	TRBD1	TGTGCCAGCAGTGAATGGAGACAGGGAATCGGCAATCAGCCCCAGCATTTT	CASSEWRQGIGNQPQHF
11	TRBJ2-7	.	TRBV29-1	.	TGCAGCGTTGATTGGGGCCACGAGCAGTACTTC	CSVDWGHEQYF
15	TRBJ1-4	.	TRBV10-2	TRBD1	TGCGCCAGCAGGAAGGGACAGGCGGGAAATGAAAAACTGTTTTTT	CASRKGQAGNEKLFF
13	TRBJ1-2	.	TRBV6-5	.	TGTGCCAGCAGTTACTCGGGAGGAGATGGCTACACCTTC	CASSYSGGDGYTF
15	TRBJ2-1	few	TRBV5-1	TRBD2	TGCGCCAGCAGCCTCTGGACTAGCGGTGGGGGGGAGCAGTTCTTC	CASSLWTSGGGEQFF
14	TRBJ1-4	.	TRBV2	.	TGTGCCAGCATCGGGGAGGGACTCCAGACCCGGGGATATTTT	CASIGEGLQTRGYF
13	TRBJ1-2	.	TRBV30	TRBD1	TGTGCCTGGAGCCACCAGACAGGGATTGGCTACACCTTC	CAWSHQTGIGYTF
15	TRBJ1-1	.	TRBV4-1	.	TGCGCCAGCAGCCCACGCGTACGAGGGAACGCTGAAGCTTTCTTT	CASSPRVRGNAEAFF
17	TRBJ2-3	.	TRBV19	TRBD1	TGTGCCAGTAGCCCTCAACCGGGACAGGGGGGGACAGATACGCAGTATTTT	CASSPQPGQGGTDTQYF
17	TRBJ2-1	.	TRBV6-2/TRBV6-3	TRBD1	TGTGCCAGCAGTTACTCGTTACAGGGGGCGATAGGAAATGAGCAGTTCTTC	CASSYSLQGAIGNEQFF
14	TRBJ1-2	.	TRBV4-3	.	TGCGCCAGCAGCCAAGCGAGGGATAACTATGGCTACACCTTC	CASSQARDNYGYTF
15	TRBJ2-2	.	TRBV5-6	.	TGTGCCAGCAGCTTGCTGATGTTAGTGACCGGGGAGCTGTTTTTT	CASSLLMLVTGELFF
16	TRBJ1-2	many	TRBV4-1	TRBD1	TGCGCCAGCAGCCAAGCGGGGACAGGGAGTAACTATGGCTACACCTTC	CASSQAGTGSNYGYTF
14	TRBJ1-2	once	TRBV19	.	TGTGCCAGTGAACAACTTTCCGGGGGCTATGGCTACACCTTC	CASEQLSGGYGYTF
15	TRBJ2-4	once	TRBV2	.	TGTGCCAGCAGGCAAGCTAGCGTGGGCAAAAACATTCAGTACTTC	CASRQASVGKNIQYF
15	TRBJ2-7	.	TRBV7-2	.	TGTGCCAGCAGCTTTCCAGGGACAAGGTCGGGCGAGCAGTACTTC	CASSFPGTRSGEQYF
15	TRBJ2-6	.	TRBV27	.	TGTGCCAGCAGTAGATACAGTACCGGGGCCAACGTCCTGACTTTC	CASSRYSTGANVLTF
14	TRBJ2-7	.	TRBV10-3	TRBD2	TGTGCCATCAGGCCGACTGAGCGGGAGTTCGAGCAGTACTTC	CAIRPTEREFEQYF